This entry describes one T cell receptor (beta chain). Its antigen is unknown. The record has no base qualities; no much larger clone is one base away. The sample belongs to a study of shared clonotypes between healthy human individuals (dated by TCRdb to about 2020). The study in broad terms: The cohort included three men and a couple of women between 18 and 49 years of age. For each donor, CD4 naive and CD4 memory were each run on three plates, CD8 naive on two plates, and CD8 memory on one plate. To estimate repertoire size and how much clonotypes are shared between individuals, the study performed deep sequencing of blood TCR repertoires from about 5 healthy adults. To increase sequencing depth and limit assay-specific biases, TCR repertoire library preparation and sequencing were carried out by different laboratories using diverse techniques. Leukapheresis yielded between about 0.9 and 9 billion PBMCs per donor. Here is what the overall study found, with its caveats: Because the study included a small number of donors, the genetic and exposure-history diversity represented was limited. Only blood was sampled, and tissue TCR repertoires likely differ from those in blood. Compared with non-shared clonotypes, the clonotypes found in all four sorted-subset donors had higher generation probabilities. Sharing across several donors was observed for about 5% of naive CD4, 3.5% of naive CD8, about 2.3% of memory CD4, and roughly 0.4% of memory CD8 clonotypes. Incomplete sequencing was indicated by rarefaction of sorted-subset datasets, despite the large sequencing depth. Naive subsets generally had larger estimated clonotype richness than memory subsets did. Pairwise subsampling indicated that sequencing depth was expected to affect the degree of clonotype sharing among donors.

Using the deep immunoSEQ assay, TCR CDR3 regions were amplified from genomic DNA by multiplex PCR. Genomic DNA extracted from each cell subset was distributed evenly over all wells of several immunoSEQ 96-well plates, and each plate served as one replicate. For sorted subsets, each replicate PCR was loaded with about 0.2 ug genomic DNA, equivalent to roughly 30,000 T cell genomes. Purified libraries were quantified with a Qubit 3.0 fluorometer, sized on a Bioanalyzer 2100, and re-quantified with the KAPA Library Quantification kit. Each immunoSEQ 96-well plate was sequenced on its own single-read 150-cycle Illumina NextSeq 550 flow cell. In the original analysis: Because the immunoSEQ output held only junctional sequences and lacked quality scores, the filtering could not match the filtering applied to full-length reads. To assign V/J genes and CDR3, sequences were annotated using PyIR, a Python wrapper for IgBLAST v1.9, with IMGT germline references. Reads were removed for weak V/J assignments (E-value above 1e-6), missing CDR3, stop codons, out-of-frame junctions, or ambiguous translated residues. V3J clonotypes were defined as sequences sharing an identical inferred V gene, J gene, and CDR3 amino acid sequence. Percentage overlap between repertoires was calculated by dividing the number of shared unique clonotypes by the size of the smaller repertoire. Richness of each repertoire was evaluated using RTK rarefaction, the Chao1 estimator, and Recon v2.1 estimates of unobserved clonotypes. OLGA was used to compute generation probabilities for all TCRbeta clonotypes that the gDNA method yielded from a handful of donors. TCRdb took this table from immuneACCESS and kept in-frame rearrangements with V and J called. Such tables lack part of the clones; where checked against another copy, unresolved V genes explain under half of the gap, and the rest is unexplained. The DNA was the basis for D and trimming; V, J and clone size are from that table. The sample profile shows about 2 million clones; approximately 94% of them were found once. The ten largest make up under 1.5% of the sample.

The germline V gene (reference sequence) provides CDR1 PRHDT and CDR2 FYEKMQ. Spanning cysteine to phenylalanine, the CDR3 consists of 14 amino acids. Solely the CDR3 DNA is kept, with 42 bases framed from the first base. Trimming takes 5 bases off V and 7 bases off J; junction bases not matched to a gene: 9. CD8 naive samples consisted of CD45RO-negative cells that were positively selected for CCR7, yielding a CD45RA+CCR7+ population without TemRA cells. The donors were healthy, HIV-negative adults with no recently reported acute infections or vaccinations. All donors were Caucasian adults living in Nashville, Tennessee, USA. After blood collection by leukapheresis, PBMCs were isolated using Ficoll-Histopaque density gradient centrifugation and then cryopreserved in the vapor phase of liquid nitrogen. Analytical flow cytometry was used to check the purity and quantity of every magnetically sorted T cell population. From each sorted fraction, genomic DNA was isolated and quantified by UV absorbance on a Nanodrop 2000c.

The sample comprised naive CD8+ T cells sorted from blood. According to the study, the label for this sample's cell subset or site signals: CD45RA+CCR7+. The sequence joins TRBV13 to TRBJ2-7, and TRBD1 matches 9 of the central bases. This receptor was obtained from a man between 18 and 29 years old in good health. The bases are TGTGCCAGCAGCCCCCAACAGGGGGCATGGGAGCAGTACTTC. The translation is CASSPQQGAWEQYF.